Listed below are T cell receptor beta chains from one sample, sequenced in a study of beta chain features in type 1 diabetes. The data were produced by immunoSEQ multiplex PCR, yet TCRdb's version contains in-frame clones alone and is incomplete. The sample holds some 700,000 clones, under 15% seen once. The sequencing sample was made of naive CD4+ T cells from blood. The receptors were sampled from a young man with type 1 diabetes. Both conserved end residues are part of each CDR3. A D gene is named only where the DNA matches it firmly. Rows may omit the clone size; those that give it use once, few, many or a size class.

D gene,J gene,clone size,V gene,CDR3 protein,CDR3 DNA
.,TRBJ2-5,few,TRBV18,CASSSAGTSPGKTQYF,TGTGCCAGCTCATCGGCCGGGACTTCTCCCGGGAAGACCCAGTACTTC
TRBD2,TRBJ2-7,.,TRBV5-4,CASSTRLAGVYEQYF,TGTGCCAGCAGCACCAGACTAGCGGGGGTCTACGAGCAGTACTTC
TRBD1,TRBJ2-3,few,TRBV4-1,CASRLGQGGQDTQYF,TGCGCCAGCAGACTAGGACAGGGGGGTCAGGATACGCAGTATTTT
TRBD2,TRBJ2-5,.,TRBV30,CAWSRRASGGPEETQYF,TGTGCCTGGAGTAGGAGGGCTAGCGGGGGCCCAGAGGAGACCCAGTACTTC
TRBD2,TRBJ2-2,.,TRBV6-5,CASSQGLAGAGELFF,TGTGCCAGCAGTCAGGGACTAGCGGGGGCCGGGGAGCTGTTTTTT
.,TRBJ1-1,.,TRBV29-1,CSVRGRMNTEAFF,TGCAGCGTCAGGGGCCGTATGAACACTGAAGCTTTCTTT
.,TRBJ2-7,.,TRBV9,CASSVGQRSEQYF,TGTGCCAGCAGCGTGGGACAACGGTCCGAGCAGTACTTC
.,TRBJ2-7,few,TRBV4-1,CASSQDKWTASYEQYF,TGCGCCAGCAGCCAAGATAAATGGACAGCTTCCTACGAGCAGTACTTC
.,TRBJ1-5,few,TRBV30,CAWSVDTNQPQHF,TGTGCCTGGAGTGTGGATACCAATCAGCCCCAGCATTTT
TRBD1,TRBJ2-3,few,TRBV6-1,CATTGTAITDTQYF,TGTGCCACTACCGGGACAGCAATCACAGATACGCAGTATTTT
.,TRBJ1-2,.,TRBV9,CASSVDSSYGYTF,TGTGCCAGCAGCGTGGACAGTTCCTATGGCTACACCTTC
.,TRBJ1-4,.,TRBV30,CAWSVGTVSEKLFF,TGTGCCTGGAGTGTAGGGACGGTGAGCGAAAAACTGTTTTTT
.,TRBJ1-2,few,TRBV27,CASSPTESYGYTF,TGTGCCAGCAGCCCGACAGAAAGCTATGGCTACACCTTC
TRBD1,TRBJ2-3,few,TRBV7-9,CASSRTGVTDTQYF,TGTGCCAGCAGCCGGACAGGGGTAACAGATACGCAGTATTTT
TRBD1,TRBJ1-2,.,TRBV30,CAWSLTGEGYTF,TGTGCCTGGAGCCTAACAGGGGAGGGCTACACCTTC
.,TRBJ1-2,few,TRBV7-2,CASSLAGGPANYGYTF,TGTGCCAGCAGCTTAGCGGGGGGGCCCGCTAACTATGGCTACACCTTC
.,TRBJ2-7,.,TRBV18,CASSPEGGYVEQYF,TGTGCCAGCTCACCCGAGGGGGGCTACGTGGAGCAGTACTTC
.,TRBJ2-5,few,TRBV28,CASSLAGASGETQYF,TGTGCCAGCAGTTTGGCAGGCGCCTCTGGAGAGACCCAGTACTTC
.,TRBJ1-1,.,TRBV5-1,CASSVDLYGEAFF,TGCGCCAGCAGCGTGGATTTATATGGTGAAGCTTTCTTT
.,TRBJ1-1,few,TRBV14,CVSSQENSYRAFF,TGTGTCAGCAGCCAAGAAAACAGTTATCGGGCTTTCTTT
.,TRBJ1-5,few,TRBV6-5,CASSEDRGNQPQHF,TGTGCCAGCAGTGAAGATAGGGGTAATCAGCCCCAGCATTTT
.,TRBJ2-7,few,TRBV5-1,CASSLAEDATNEQYF,TGCGCCAGCAGCTTGGCCGAAGACGCGACTAACGAGCAGTACTTC
.,TRBJ1-2,few,TRBV25-1,CASSPQDTRSYGYTF,TGTGCCAGCAGTCCGCAGGACACGAGAAGCTATGGCTACACCTTC